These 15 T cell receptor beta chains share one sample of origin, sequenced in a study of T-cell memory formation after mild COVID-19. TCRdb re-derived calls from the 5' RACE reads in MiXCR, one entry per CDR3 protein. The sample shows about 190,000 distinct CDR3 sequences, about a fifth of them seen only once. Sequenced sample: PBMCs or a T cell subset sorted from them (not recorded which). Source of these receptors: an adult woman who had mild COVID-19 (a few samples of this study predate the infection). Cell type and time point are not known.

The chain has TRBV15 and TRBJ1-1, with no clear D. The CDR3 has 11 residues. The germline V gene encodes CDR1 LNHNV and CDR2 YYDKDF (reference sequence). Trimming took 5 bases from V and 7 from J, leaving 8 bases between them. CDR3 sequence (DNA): TGTGCCACCAGCTCCGTGGGTGAAGCTTTCTTT. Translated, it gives CATSSVGEAFF.

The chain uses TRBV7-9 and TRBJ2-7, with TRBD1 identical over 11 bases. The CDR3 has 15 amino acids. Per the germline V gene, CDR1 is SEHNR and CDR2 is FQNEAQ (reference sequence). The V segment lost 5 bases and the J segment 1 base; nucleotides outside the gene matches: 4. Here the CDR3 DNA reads TGTGCCAGCAGCACATGGGACAGGGGGTCCTACGAGCAGTACTTC. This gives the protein CASSTWDRGSYEQYF. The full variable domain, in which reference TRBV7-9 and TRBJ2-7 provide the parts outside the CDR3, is DTGVSQNPRHKITKRGQNVTFRCDPISEHNRLYWYRQTLGQGPEFLTYFQNEAQLEKSRLLSDRFSAERPKGSFSTLEIQRTEQGDSAMYLCASSTWDRGSYEQYFGPGTRLTVT.

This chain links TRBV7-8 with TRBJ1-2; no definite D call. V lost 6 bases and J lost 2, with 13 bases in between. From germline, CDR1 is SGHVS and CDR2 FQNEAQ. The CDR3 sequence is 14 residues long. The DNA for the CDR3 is TGTGCCAGCAGACTAGGGTTAGAAAACTATGGCTACACCTTC. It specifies CASRLGLENYGYTF.

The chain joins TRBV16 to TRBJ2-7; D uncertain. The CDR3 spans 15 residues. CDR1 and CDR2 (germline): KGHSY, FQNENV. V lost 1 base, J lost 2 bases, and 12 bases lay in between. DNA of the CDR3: TGTGCCAGCAGCCAATTCGGGCAGTCTGCCTACGAGCAGTACTTC. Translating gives CASSQFGQSAYEQYF.

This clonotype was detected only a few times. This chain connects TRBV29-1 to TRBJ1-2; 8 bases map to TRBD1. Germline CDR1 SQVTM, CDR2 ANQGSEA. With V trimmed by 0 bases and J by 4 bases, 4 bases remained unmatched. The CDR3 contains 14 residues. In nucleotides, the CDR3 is TGCAGCGTTGAAGATCGCGACAGGGGCTATGGCTACACCTTC. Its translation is CSVEDRDRGYGYTF.

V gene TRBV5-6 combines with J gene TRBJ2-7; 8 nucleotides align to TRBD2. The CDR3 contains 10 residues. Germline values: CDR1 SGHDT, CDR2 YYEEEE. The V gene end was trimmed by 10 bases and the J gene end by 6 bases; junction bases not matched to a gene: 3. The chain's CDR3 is CAAGGGEQYF. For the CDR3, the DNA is TGTGCCGCGGGGGGAGGCGAGCAGTACTTC.

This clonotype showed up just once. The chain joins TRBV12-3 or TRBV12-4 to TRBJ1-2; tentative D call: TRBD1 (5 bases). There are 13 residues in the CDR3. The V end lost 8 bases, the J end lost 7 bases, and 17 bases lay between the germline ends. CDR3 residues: CASGTRGWAGYTF. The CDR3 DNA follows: TGTGCCAGCGGAACTCGGGGGTGGGCTGGCTACACCTTC.

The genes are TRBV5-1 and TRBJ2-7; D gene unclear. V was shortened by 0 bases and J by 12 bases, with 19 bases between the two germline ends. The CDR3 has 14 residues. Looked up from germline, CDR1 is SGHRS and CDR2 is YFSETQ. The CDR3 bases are TGCGCCAGCAGCTTGGGGGCGTCTGGTGCCTTCTCGTACTTC. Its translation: CASSLGASGAFSYF.

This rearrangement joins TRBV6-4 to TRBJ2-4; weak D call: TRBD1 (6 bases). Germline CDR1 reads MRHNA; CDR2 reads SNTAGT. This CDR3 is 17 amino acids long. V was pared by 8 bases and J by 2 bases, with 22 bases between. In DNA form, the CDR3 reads TGTGCCAGCCAAGTTCCCCGAACAGGGTTGACCAAAAACATTCAGTACTTC. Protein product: CASQVPRTGLTKNIQYF.

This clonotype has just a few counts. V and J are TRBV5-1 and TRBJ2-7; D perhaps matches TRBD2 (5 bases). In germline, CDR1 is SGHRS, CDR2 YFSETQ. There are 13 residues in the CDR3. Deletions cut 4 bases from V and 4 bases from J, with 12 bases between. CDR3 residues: CASSNGIEYEQYF. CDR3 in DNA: TGCGCCAGCAGCAACGGGATAGAGTACGAGCAGTACTTC. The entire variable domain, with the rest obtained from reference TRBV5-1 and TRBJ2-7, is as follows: KAGVTQTPRYLIKTRGQQVTLSCSPISGHRSVSWYQQTPGQGLQFLFEYFSETQRNKGNFPGRFSGRQFSNSRSEMNVSTLELGDSALYLCASSNGIEYEQYFGPGTRLTVT.

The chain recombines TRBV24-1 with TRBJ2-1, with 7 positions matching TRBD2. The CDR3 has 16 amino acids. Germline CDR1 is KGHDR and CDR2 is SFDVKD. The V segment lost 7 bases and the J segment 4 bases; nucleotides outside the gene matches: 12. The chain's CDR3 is CATSGARASGYNEQFF. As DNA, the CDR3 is TGTGCCACCAGCGGGGCCCGGGCTAGCGGTTACAATGAGCAGTTCTTC.

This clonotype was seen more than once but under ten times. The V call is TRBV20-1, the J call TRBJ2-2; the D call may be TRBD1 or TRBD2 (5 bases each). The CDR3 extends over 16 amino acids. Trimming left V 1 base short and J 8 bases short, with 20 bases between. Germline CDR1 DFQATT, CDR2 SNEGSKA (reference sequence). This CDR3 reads CSARVVGTGTPGELFF. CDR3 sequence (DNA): TGCAGTGCTAGAGTTGTTGGGACCGGAACACCAGGGGAGCTGTTTTTT.

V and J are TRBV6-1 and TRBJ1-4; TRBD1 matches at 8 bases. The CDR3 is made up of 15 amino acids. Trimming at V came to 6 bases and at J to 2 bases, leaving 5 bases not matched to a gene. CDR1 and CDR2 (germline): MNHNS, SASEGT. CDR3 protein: CASSRQGSTNEKLFF. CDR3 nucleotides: TGTGCCAGCAGCCGACAGGGGTCGACTAATGAAAAACTGTTTTTT.

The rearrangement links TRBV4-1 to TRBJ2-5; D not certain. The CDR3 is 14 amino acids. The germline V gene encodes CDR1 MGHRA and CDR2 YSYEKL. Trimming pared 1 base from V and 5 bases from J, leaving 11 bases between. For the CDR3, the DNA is TGCGCCAGCAGCCAAGCCATACCCGGCGAGACCCAGTACTTC. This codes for CASSQAIPGETQYF.

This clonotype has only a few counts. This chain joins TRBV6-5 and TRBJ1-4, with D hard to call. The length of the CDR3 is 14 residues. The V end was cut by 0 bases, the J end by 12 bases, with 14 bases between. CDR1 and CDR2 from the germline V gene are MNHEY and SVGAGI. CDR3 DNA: TGTGCCAGCAGTTACTCTACGACTTTGGCTGAACTGTTTTTT. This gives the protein CASSYSTTLAELFF.